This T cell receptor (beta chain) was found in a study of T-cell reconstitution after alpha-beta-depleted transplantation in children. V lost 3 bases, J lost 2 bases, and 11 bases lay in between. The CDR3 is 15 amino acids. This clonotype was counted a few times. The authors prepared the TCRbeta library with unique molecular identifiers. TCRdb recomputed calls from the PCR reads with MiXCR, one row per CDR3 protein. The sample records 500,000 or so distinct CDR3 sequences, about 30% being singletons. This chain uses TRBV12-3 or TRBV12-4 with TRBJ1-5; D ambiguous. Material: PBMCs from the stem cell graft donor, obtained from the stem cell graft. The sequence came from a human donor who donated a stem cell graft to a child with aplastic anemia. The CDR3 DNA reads TGTGCCAGCAGTTTGCGGGAGAGTGGCAATCAGCCCCAGCATTTT. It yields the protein CASSLRESGNQPQHF.